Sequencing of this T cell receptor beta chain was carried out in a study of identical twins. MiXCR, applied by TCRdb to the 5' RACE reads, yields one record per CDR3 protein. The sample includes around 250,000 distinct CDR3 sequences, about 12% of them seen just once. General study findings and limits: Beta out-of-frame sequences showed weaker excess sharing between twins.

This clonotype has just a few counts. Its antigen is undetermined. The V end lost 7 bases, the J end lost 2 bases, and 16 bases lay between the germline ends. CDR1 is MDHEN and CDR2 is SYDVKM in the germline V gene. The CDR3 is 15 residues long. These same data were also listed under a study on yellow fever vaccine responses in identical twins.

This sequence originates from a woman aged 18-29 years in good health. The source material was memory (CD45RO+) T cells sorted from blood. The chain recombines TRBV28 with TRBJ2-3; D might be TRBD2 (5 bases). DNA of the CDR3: TGTGCCAGCACCCCGCGCGGGTCACTCACAGATACGCAGTATTTT. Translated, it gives CASTPRGSLTDTQYF.